This TCR beta chain originates from a study of blood T cells in healthy people across ages. Study-wide points: Samples with more naive T cells showed higher observed beta diversity. The lack of PBMC sorting stopped any conclusive naive versus antigen-experienced comparison. The study regarded diversity estimates from one million T cells as underestimates.

Next came a second PCR, run for roughly 6 to 11 cycles, which used a sample-barcoded 5' primer along with a J-beta primer mix. TCRdb processed the 5' RACE reads anew with MiXCR; each CDR3 protein has one entry. This sample has approximately 2,000,000 distinct CDR3 sequences, with roughly 43% found just once. This clonotype was detected a few times. The antigen is not known. The sample comprised blood. The source is a human donor in good health.

In DNA, the CDR3 is TGTGCCAGCAGCTTAGCTCTTTTAGGCTCCGACTACGAGCAGTACTTC. Its protein product is CASSLALLGSDYEQYF. The chain has TRBV7-2 and TRBJ2-7; the D is unclear. V was shortened by 0 bases and J by 3 bases, with 15 bases between the two germline ends. Germline-derived CDR1 and CDR2 are SGHTA and FQGNSA. The CDR3 contains 16 residues.